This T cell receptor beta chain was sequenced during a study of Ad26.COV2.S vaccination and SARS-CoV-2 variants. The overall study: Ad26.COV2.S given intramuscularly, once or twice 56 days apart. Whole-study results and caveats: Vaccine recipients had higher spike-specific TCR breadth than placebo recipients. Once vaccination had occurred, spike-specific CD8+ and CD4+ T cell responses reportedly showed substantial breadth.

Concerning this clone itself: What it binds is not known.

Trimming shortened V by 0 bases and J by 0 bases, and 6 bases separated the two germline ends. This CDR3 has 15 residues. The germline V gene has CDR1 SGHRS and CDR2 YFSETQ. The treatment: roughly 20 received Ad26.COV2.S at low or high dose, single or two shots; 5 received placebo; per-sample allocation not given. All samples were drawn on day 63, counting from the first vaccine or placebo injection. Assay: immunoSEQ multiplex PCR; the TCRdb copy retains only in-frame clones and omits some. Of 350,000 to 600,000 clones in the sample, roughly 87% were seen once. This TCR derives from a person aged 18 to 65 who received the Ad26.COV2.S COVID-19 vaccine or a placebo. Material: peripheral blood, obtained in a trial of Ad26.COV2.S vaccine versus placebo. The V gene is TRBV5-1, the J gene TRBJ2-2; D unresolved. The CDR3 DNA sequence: TGCGCCAGCAGCTTGGGGAGTCCGAACACCGGGGAGCTGTTTTTT. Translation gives CASSLGSPNTGELFF.